The 28 T cell receptor beta chains in this list originate from one sample, sequenced in a study of shared clonotypes between healthy human individuals. The data were produced by immunoSEQ multiplex PCR, yet TCRdb's version contains in-frame clones alone and is incomplete. The repertoire includes approximately 2.3 million clones, over 85% of them detected once, and roughly 0.36% sits in the top ten. The sequenced material came from naive CD4+ T cells from PBMCs. Indicated subset: CD45RA+ positively selected. These receptors were obtained from a man aged 18 to 30 in good health. Some clones in this sample may be carry-over from other donors' samples.

The chain joins TRBV18 to TRBJ2-7; 7 bases are a match to TRBD1. This CDR3 has 14 residues. Germline-derived CDR1 and CDR2 are KGHSH and LQKENI. V gave up 3 bases and J gave up 4 bases; unmatched junction bases: 6. CDR3 nucleotides: TGTGCCAGCTCACCCCAGGGGGTAGTTTACGAGCAGTACTTC. This translates into CASSPQGVVYEQYF.

The genes are TRBV5-1 and TRBJ2-7; D may match TRBD1 or TRBD2 (5 bases each). Trimming left V 4 bases short and J 3 bases short, with 17 bases between. In germline, CDR1 is SGHRS, CDR2 YFSETQ. This CDR3 spans 15 amino acids. CDR3 loop: CASSIGTGYSYEQYF. The CDR3 bases are TGCGCCAGCAGCATAGGGACGGGCTATAGCTACGAGCAGTACTTC.

The V call is TRBV2, the J call TRBJ2-1, with D hard to call. CDR1 and CDR2 (germline): SNHLY, FYNNEI. CDR3 length: 14 amino acids. V lost 11 bases and J 1 base, leaving 15 bases between the germline ends. This CDR3 is CASLSPGSYNEQFF. The CDR3, as DNA: TGTGCCTCCCTTAGCCCTGGGTCCTACAATGAGCAGTTCTTC.

Of note for this clone: Other DNA sequences in this sample translate to the same CDR3. The V gene is TRBV6-5, the J gene TRBJ1-2, with 10 bases lining up with TRBD1. Germline lookup yields CDR1 MNHEY and CDR2 SVGAGI. The CDR3 has 14 residues. V shed 5 bases, J shed 4 bases, and the junction held 4 bases outside the gene matches. The CDR3 spells CASSRTGGSYGYTF. The CDR3 DNA reads TGTGCCAGCAGTCGGACAGGGGGGAGCTATGGCTACACCTTC.

About this clone itself: The identical CDR3 is also encoded by other nucleotide sequences in the sample. The chain links TRBV20-1 to TRBJ1-1; no definite D call. V was clipped by 0 bases and J by 5 bases, with 4 bases between them. Germline CDR1 reads DFQATT; CDR2 reads SNEGSKA (reference sequence). There are 11 residues in the CDR3. Here the CDR3 DNA reads TGCAGTGCTAGAGAGAGGACTGAAGCTTTCTTT. Its protein is CSARERTEAFF.

This clone has just a few counts. This CDR3 is also generated by other DNA sequences in the sample. The chain is built from TRBV7-9 and TRBJ1-5; the match to TRBD1 covers 7 bases. The germline gives CDR1 SEHNR, CDR2 FQNEAQ (reference sequence). The CDR3 is 15 residues long. With 1 base clipped from V and 3 bases from J, the junction kept 3 bases outside the gene matches. This chain's CDR3 is CASSLGDSSNQPQHF. The CDR3 DNA follows: TGTGCCAGCAGCTTAGGGGACAGCTCCAATCAGCCCCAGCATTTT.

J is TRBJ2-7 and V is TRBV6-1; D perhaps matches TRBD2 (6 bases). The germline V and J ends were trimmed by 7 bases and 0 bases, with 13 bases remaining between them. Germline V gene lookup returns CDR1 MNHNS and CDR2 SASEGT. The CDR3 runs 14 residues. CDR3 in amino acids: CASTRLDSSYEQYF. For the CDR3, the DNA is TGTGCCAGCACCCGACTAGACTCCTCCTACGAGCAGTACTTC.

The V gene is TRBV30, the J gene TRBJ2-3; possible D gene TRBD2, 5 bases. Germline V gene lookup returns CDR1 GTSNPN and CDR2 SVGIG (reference sequence). The CDR3 consists of 19 residues. V was trimmed by 0 bases and J by 3 bases, leaving 25 bases between them. DNA of the CDR3: TGTGCCTGGAGTGTACACCGGACGCTATCGAGGGCCAGTACAGATACGCAGTATTTT. Its translation is CAWSVHRTLSRASTDTQYF.

The chain links TRBV5-1 to TRBJ2-7, with 7 bases lining up with TRBD1. The ends lost 3 bases at V and 2 bases at J; junction bases unmatched: 2. Germline values: CDR1 SGHRS, CDR2 YFSETQ. The CDR3 loop spans 13 amino acids. The CDR3 bases are TGCGCCAGCAGCTCCCAGGGGGCCTACGAGCAGTACTTC. Amino acids: CASSSQGAYEQYF.

The count of this clone is one. This chain uses TRBV5-4 with TRBJ2-5; D gene ambiguous. V lost 2 bases to trimming and J lost 3 bases, with 5 bases between them. This CDR3 is built from 12 residues. In germline, CDR1 is SGHNT, CDR2 YYREEE (reference sequence). CDR3 residues: CASSFREETQYF. Here the CDR3 DNA reads TGTGCCAGCAGCTTTCGAGAAGAGACCCAGTACTTC. The full variable domain, its missing parts supplied by reference TRBV5-4 and TRBJ2-5, is ETGVTQSPTHLIKTRGQQVTLRCSSQSGHNTVSWYQQALGQGPQFIFQYYREEENGRGNFPPRFSGLQFPNYSSELNVNALELDDSALYLCASSFREETQYFGPGTRLLVL.

V gene TRBV10-3 combines with J gene TRBJ2-7; TRBD2 aligns across 15 bases. The CDR3 runs 13 residues. Germline V gene sequence: CDR1 ENHRY, CDR2 SYGVKD. The trim removed 9 bases at V and 6 bases at J, leaving 3 bases unmatched. The CDR3 protein is CAIGTSGRSEQYF. The DNA for the CDR3 is TGTGCCATTGGGACTAGCGGGAGGTCCGAGCAGTACTTC.

This chain connects TRBV4-2 to TRBJ2-3; 7 bases line up with TRBD2. Trimming at V came to 0 bases and at J to 6 bases, leaving 18 bases not matched to a gene. From germline, CDR1 is LGHNA and CDR2 YNFKEQ. The CDR3 totals 19 residues. The CDR3 protein is CASSQEWEGQGGNRDTQYF. The CDR3 bases are TGTGCCAGCAGCCAAGAGTGGGAGGGCCAGGGAGGTAACCGGGATACGCAGTATTTT.

A word on this clone: The identical CDR3 is also encoded by other nucleotide sequences in the sample. V and J are TRBV25-1 and TRBJ1-3; 9 nucleotides agree with TRBD1. The CDR3 length is 15 residues. V lost 3 bases to trimming and J lost 4 bases; unmatched junction nucleotides: 4. Germline V gene data show CDR1 as MGHDK and CDR2 as SYGVNS. In DNA form, the CDR3 reads TGTGCCAGCAGTGACCCGGGACAGGGCGGAAACACCATATATTTT. Amino acid sequence: CASSDPGQGGNTIYF.

This chain links TRBV7-6 with TRBJ2-5; unclear D gene. Germline V gives CDR1 SGHVS, CDR2 FNYEAQ. V lost 3 bases and J lost 3, with 8 bases in between. CDR3 length equals 13 residues. CDR3 sequence: CASSFRIEETQYF. The DNA for the CDR3 is TGTGCCAGCAGCTTTCGTATTGAAGAGACCCAGTACTTC. The full variable domain, with the rest looked up from reference TRBV7-6 and TRBJ2-5, is GAGVSQSPRYKVTKRGQDVALRCDPISGHVSLYWYRQALGQGPEFLTYFNYEAQQDKSGLPNDRFSAERPEGSISTLTIQRTEQRDSAMYRCASSFRIEETQYFGPGTRLLVL.

The chain couples TRBV4-2 to TRBJ1-1; the D gene is possibly TRBD1 (6 bases). V was pared by 1 base and J by 1 base, with 7 bases between. Germline CDR1 and CDR2: LGHNA and YNFKEQ. The CDR3 loop spans 14 amino acids. The CDR3 sequence is CASSQARGNTEAFF. DNA of the CDR3: TGTGCCAGCAGCCAAGCCAGGGGGAACACTGAAGCTTTCTTT.

This clone was found a few times. Other DNA sequences of this sample code for an identical CDR3. This rearrangement joins TRBV15 to TRBJ1-5, with D possibly matching TRBD1 (5 bases). Trimming left V 3 bases short and J 2 bases short, with 5 bases between. The CDR3 sequence is 13 residues long. Germline loops: CDR1 LNHNV, CDR2 YYDKDF (reference sequence). CDR3 in amino acids: CATSRGGNQPQHF. The CDR3 region has the DNA TGTGCCACCAGCAGGGGGGGCAATCAGCCCCAGCATTTT. Full variable domain (missing parts from reference TRBV15 and TRBJ1-5): DAMVIQNPRYQVTQFGKPVTLSCSQTLNHNVMYWYQQKSSQAPKLLFHYYDKDFNNEADTPDNFQSRRPNTSFCFLDIRSPGLGDTAMYLCATSRGGNQPQHFGDGTRLSIL.

V and J are TRBV11-2 and TRBJ1-4; D not resolved. CDR1 SGHAT and CDR2 FQNNGV come from the germline V gene. The CDR3 length is 18 residues. The V end lost 4 bases, the J end lost 2 bases, and 20 bases lay between the germline ends. CDR3 in DNA: TGTGCCAGCAGCTCCACGAAAGGAGGACCCAGCACTAATGAAAAACTGTTTTTT. This translates into CASSSTKGGPSTNEKLFF.

The V call is TRBV6-1, the J call TRBJ1-1, with D perhaps matching TRBD1 (5 bases). The CDR3 loop spans 15 amino acids. Germline V CDR1 and CDR2: MNHNS, SASEGT. V gave up 1 base and J gave up 5 bases, with 14 bases separating them. As DNA, the CDR3 is TGTGCCAGCAGTGAAGGGAACAGGAGGTGGACTGAAGCTTTCTTT. Encoded protein: CASSEGNRRWTEAFF.

The V call is TRBV27, the J call TRBJ2-3, with 12 bases lining up with TRBD2. Germline CDR1 reads MNHEY; CDR2 reads SMNVEV (reference sequence). With 4 bases clipped from V and 3 bases from J, the junction kept 17 bases outside the gene matches. The CDR3 totals 20 residues. The CDR3 DNA follows: TGTGCCAGCAGTTCTTATAAAGTGACTAGCGGGAGAGGGGGTACAGATACGCAGTATTTT. Amino acids: CASSSYKVTSGRGGTDTQYF.

The V and J genes are TRBV7-6 and TRBJ2-3; D call uncertain. Germline V gene lookup returns CDR1 SGHVS and CDR2 FNYEAQ. The CDR3 spans 13 residues. V lost 0 bases and J 5 bases, leaving 6 bases between the germline ends. CDR3 amino acids: CASSLAFLDTQYF. The DNA for the CDR3 is TGTGCCAGCAGCTTAGCATTTTTAGATACGCAGTATTTT.

V and J are TRBV19 and TRBJ2-4; 7 bases align to TRBD2. J was trimmed by 0 bases and V by 8 bases; bases with no gene match: 10. This CDR3 has 16 residues. The germline V gene encodes CDR1 LNHDA and CDR2 SQIVND (reference sequence). CDR3 residues: CASHPTSSGAKNIQYF. The CDR3 DNA sequence: TGTGCCAGTCACCCAACCTCTAGCGGAGCCAAAAACATTCAGTACTTC.

V and J are TRBV5-6 and TRBJ1-4, with TRBD1 as a possible D gene (5 bases). The germline gives CDR1 SGHDT, CDR2 YYEEEE. Trimming took off 1 base at V and 3 bases at J, with 10 bases between the two ends. The CDR3 has 15 amino acids. CDR3 bases: TGTGCCAGCAGCTTGTCAGGGAGCCCTAATGAAAAACTGTTTTTT. Its protein is CASSLSGSPNEKLFF.

The chain couples TRBV7-3 to TRBJ2-1; no firm D call. The CDR3 sequence is 12 residues long. The ends were cut back, 6 bases at V and 8 bases at J, with 11 bases in the middle. Germline V CDR1 and CDR2: SGHTA, FQGTGA. CDR3 in amino acids: CASSNQDHEQFF. CDR3 DNA sequence: TGTGCCAGCAGTAACCAGGACCATGAGCAGTTCTTC.

This chain connects TRBV9 to TRBJ2-7; D gene unclear. Trimming took off 1 base at V and 5 bases at J, with 13 bases between the two ends. Germline V gene data show CDR1 as SGDLS and CDR2 as YYNGEE. The CDR3 spans 14 residues. CDR3 nucleotide sequence: TGTGCCAGCAGCGTATCGAATTCCCGGGACGAGCAGTACTTC. Amino acids: CASSVSNSRDEQYF.

V usage is TRBV27 and J usage is TRBJ2-7, with 8 bases lining up with TRBD1. Germline trimming cut 2 bases from V and 5 bases from J; bases unmatched to any gene: 11. This CDR3 region has 16 residues. CDR1 and CDR2 (germline): MNHEY, SMNVEV (reference sequence). CDR3 in amino acids: CASSLRAQGAKDEQYF. The CDR3 DNA is TGTGCCAGCAGTTTAAGGGCCCAGGGGGCAAAGGACGAGCAGTACTTC.

The chain combines TRBV5-1 with TRBJ1-1; D call uncertain. CDR3 length equals 16 residues. V lost 0 bases and J lost 0, with 12 bases in between. CDR1 is SGHRS and CDR2 is YFSETQ in the germline V gene. This chain's CDR3 is CASSLEAEAVNTEAFF. CDR3 sequence (DNA): TGCGCCAGCAGCTTGGAAGCAGAAGCGGTGAACACTGAAGCTTTCTTT.

The rearrangement joins TRBV28 to TRBJ2-7, with D perhaps given as TRBD1 or TRBD2 (7 bases each). V was pared by 6 bases and J by 6 bases, with 27 bases between. This CDR3 is built from 17 residues. Germline-derived CDR1 and CDR2 are MDHEN and SYDVKM. This CDR3 is CASRGGGGGPGGFEQYF. The CDR3 coding sequence is TGTGCCAGCAGGGGGGGAGGGGGCGGCCCAGGTGGATTCGAGCAGTACTTC.

In this sample, this clone turned up once. The gene calls are TRBV5-8 and TRBJ1-1; D unresolved. Germline CDR1 is SGHTS and CDR2 is YDEGEE. The CDR3 runs 15 residues. V lost 1 base and J lost 0, with 10 bases in between. CDR3 in amino acids: CASSLYLPMNTEAFF. The DNA of the CDR3 is TGTGCCAGCAGCTTGTACCTGCCGATGAACACTGAAGCTTTCTTT.